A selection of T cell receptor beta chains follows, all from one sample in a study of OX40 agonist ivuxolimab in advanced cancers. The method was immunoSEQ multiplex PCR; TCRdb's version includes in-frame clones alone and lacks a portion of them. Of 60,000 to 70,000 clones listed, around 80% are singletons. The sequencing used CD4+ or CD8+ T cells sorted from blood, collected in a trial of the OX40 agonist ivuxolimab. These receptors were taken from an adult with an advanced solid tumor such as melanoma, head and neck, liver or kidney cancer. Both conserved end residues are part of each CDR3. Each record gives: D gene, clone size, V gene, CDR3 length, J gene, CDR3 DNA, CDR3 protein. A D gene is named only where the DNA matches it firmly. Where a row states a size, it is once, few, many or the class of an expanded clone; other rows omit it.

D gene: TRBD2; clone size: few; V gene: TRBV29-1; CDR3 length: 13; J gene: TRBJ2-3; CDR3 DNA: TGCAGCGTTGGGGCTAGCGGGAAGGATACGCAGTATTTT; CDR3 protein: CSVGASGKDTQYF
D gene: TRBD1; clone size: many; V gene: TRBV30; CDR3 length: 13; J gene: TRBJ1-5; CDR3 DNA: TGTGCCTCGGGACAGGGTGGGGTCCAGCCCCAGCATTTT; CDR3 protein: CASGQGGVQPQHF
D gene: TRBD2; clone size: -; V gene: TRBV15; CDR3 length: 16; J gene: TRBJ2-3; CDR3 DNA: TGTGCCACCAGCGGTGGACTAGCGGGAAGCACAGATACGCAGTATTTT; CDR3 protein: CATSGGLAGSTDTQYF
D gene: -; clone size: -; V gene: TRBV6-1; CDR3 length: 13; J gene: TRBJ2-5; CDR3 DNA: TGTGCCAGCAGTTGGGGGGCACAAGAGACCCAGTACTTC; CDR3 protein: CASSWGAQETQYF
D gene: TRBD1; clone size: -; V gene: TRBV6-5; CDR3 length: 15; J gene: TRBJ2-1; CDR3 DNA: TGTGCCAGCAGTTACTCAAAACAGGGGGCGATGGAGCAGTTCTTC; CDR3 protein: CASSYSKQGAMEQFF
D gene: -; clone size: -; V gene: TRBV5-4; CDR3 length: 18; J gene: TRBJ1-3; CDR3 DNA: TGTGCCAGCAGCCCGGGGGGCGGACACAGCTCTTCTGGAAACACCATATATTTT; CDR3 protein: CASSPGGGHSSSGNTIYF
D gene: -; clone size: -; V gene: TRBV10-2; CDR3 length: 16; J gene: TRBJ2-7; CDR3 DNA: TGCGCCAGCCCCCCCCGGGCAGGGGCTGCCGCCGTCGAGCAGTACTTC; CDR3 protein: CASPPRAGAAAVEQYF
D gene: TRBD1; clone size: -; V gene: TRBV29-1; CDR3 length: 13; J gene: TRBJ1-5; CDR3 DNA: TGCAGCGTGGGGACAGGTTCCAATCAGCCCCAGCATTTT; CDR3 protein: CSVGTGSNQPQHF
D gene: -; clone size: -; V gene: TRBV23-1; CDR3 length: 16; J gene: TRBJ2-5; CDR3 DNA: TGCGCCAGCAGTCAGACCGACAGGGAGGGGCAAGAGACCCAGTACTTC; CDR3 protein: CASSQTDREGQETQYF
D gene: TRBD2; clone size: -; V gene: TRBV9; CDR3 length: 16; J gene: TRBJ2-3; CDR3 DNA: TGTGCCAGCACCTTAGCTGCTAGCGGGAGCACAGATACGCAGTATTTT; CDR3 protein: CASTLAASGSTDTQYF
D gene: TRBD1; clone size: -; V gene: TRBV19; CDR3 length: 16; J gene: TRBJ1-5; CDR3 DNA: TGTGCCAGTAGTCGGGCAGGGGGTAATAGCAATCAGCCCCAGCATTTT; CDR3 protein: CASSRAGGNSNQPQHF
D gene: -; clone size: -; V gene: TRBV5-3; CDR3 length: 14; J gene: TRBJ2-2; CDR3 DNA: TGTGCCAGAAACCCAGGGTTACTTACCGGGGAGCTGTTTTTT; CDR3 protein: CARNPGLLTGELFF
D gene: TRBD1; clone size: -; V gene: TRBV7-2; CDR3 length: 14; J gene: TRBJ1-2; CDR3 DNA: TGTGCCAGCAGCTTAGAAGCAGGGGGTTTTGGCTACACCTTC; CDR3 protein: CASSLEAGGFGYTF
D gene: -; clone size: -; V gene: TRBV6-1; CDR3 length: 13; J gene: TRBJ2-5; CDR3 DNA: TGTGCCAGCGCTAGCGTTTACCAAGAGACCCAGTACTTC; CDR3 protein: CASASVYQETQYF
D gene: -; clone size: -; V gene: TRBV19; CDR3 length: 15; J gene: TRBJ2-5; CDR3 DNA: TGTGCCAGTAGTATTGGCGGGGCTGGGGGGGAGACCCAGTACTTC; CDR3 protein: CASSIGGAGGETQYF
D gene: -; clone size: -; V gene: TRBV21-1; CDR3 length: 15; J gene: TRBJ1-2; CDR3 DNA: TGTGCCAGCAGCGAACTCTTCGACAGGAGGAATGGCTACACCTTC; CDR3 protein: CASSELFDRRNGYTF
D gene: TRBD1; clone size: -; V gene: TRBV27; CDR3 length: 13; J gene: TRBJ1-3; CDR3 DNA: TGTGCCAGCAGTTACATGGCAGGGGGGCAGGTATATTTT; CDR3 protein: CASSYMAGGQVYF
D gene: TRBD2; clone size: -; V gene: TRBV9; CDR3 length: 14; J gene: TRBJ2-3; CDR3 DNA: TGTGCCAGTTCTGGACTAGCGGGCACAGATACGCAGTATTTT; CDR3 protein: CASSGLAGTDTQYF
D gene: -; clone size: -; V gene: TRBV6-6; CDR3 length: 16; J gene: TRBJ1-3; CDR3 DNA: TGTGCCAGCAGTTCCCCGGCGGCATCCACAGCCAGAGGCGTATATTTT; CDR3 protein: CASSSPAASTARGVYF
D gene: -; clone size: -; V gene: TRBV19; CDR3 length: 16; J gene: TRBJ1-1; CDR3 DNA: TGTGCCAGTAGGACCGAATTCGGGCAGGGTCGAACTGAAGCTTTCTTT; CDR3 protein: CASRTEFGQGRTEAFF
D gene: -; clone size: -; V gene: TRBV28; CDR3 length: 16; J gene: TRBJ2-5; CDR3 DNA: TGTGCCAGCAGTTTATCCAAGCTCGGGTTACAAGAGACCCAGTACTTC; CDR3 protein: CASSLSKLGLQETQYF
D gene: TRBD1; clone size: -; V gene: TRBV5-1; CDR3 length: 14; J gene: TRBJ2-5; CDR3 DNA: TGCGCCAGCAGCTTGCTGACAGGGGCAGAGACCCAGTACTTC; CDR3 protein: CASSLLTGAETQYF
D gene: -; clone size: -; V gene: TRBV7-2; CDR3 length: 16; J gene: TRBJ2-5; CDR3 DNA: TGTGCCAGCAGCTTAGGGCCTCCAAGAGATGAGGGGACCCAGTACTTC; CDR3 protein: CASSLGPPRDEGTQYF
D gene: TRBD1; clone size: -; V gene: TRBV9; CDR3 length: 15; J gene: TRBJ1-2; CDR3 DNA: TGTGCCAGCAGCCCGGGACAGGGGATAATCTATGGCTACACCTTC; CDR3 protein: CASSPGQGIIYGYTF
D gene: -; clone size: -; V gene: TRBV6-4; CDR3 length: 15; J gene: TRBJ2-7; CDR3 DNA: TGTGCCAGCAGTGAAGAAGGAGGACCCTTGGGCGAGCAGTACTTC; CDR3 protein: CASSEEGGPLGEQYF
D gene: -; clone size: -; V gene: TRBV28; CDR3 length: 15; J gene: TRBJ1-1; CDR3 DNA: TGTGCCAGCAGTCCCCCCCGACTCGCCGGCACTGAAGCTTTCTTT; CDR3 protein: CASSPPRLAGTEAFF
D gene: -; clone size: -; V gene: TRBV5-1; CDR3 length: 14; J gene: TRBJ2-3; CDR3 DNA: TGCGCCAGCAGCCCGAGAGGGGGCACAGATACGCAGTATTTT; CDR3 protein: CASSPRGGTDTQYF
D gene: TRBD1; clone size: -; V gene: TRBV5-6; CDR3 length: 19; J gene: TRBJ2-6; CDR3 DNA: TGTGCCAGCAGCCACCCCGGGACAGGGGGCTCTTCTGGGGCCAACGTCCTGACTTTC; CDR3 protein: CASSHPGTGGSSGANVLTF
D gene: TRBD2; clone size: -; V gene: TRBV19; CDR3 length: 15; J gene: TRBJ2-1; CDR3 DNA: TGTGCCAGTAGTATCGCCGGACTAGCGAGAGATGAGCAGTTCTTC; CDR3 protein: CASSIAGLARDEQFF
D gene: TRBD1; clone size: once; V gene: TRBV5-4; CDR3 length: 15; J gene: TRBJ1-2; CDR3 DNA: TGTGCCAGCAGCCAAGCCCGGGGACAGGGTGATGGCTACACCTTC; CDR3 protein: CASSQARGQGDGYTF
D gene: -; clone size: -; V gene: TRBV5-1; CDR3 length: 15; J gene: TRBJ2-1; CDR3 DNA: TGCGCCAGCAGCTTCGAGAAAGGCTCCTACAATGAGCAGTTCTTC; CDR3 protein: CASSFEKGSYNEQFF
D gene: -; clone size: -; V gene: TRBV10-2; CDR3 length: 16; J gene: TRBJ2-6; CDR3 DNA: TGCGCCAGCGCGCCCAGTTCTGGGTCTGGGGCCAACGTCCTGACTTTC; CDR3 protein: CASAPSSGSGANVLTF
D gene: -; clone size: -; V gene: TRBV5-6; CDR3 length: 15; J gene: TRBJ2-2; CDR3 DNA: TGTGCCAGCAGCTTTGTAAGACGAGAACCCGGGGAGCTGTTTTTT; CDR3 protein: CASSFVRREPGELFF
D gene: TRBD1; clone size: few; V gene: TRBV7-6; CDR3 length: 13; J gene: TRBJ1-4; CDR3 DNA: TGTGCCAGCAGCTCGGACAGGGAAGAAAAACTGTTTTTT; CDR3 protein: CASSSDREEKLFF
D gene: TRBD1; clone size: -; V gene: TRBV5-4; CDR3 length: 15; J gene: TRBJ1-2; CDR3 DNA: TGTGCCAGCAGCTCGGGGACAGTAGCTAACTATGGCTACACCTTC; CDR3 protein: CASSSGTVANYGYTF
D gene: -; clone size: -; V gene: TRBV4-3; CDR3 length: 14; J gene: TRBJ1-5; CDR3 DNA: TGCGCCAGCAGCCAAGATTATAGGGTTCAGCCCCAGCATTTT; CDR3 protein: CASSQDYRVQPQHF
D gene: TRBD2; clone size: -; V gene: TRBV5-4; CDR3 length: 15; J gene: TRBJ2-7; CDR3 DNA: TGTGCCAGCAGCTCCGGAGCGGGAGGGAACTACGAGCAGTACTTC; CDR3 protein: CASSSGAGGNYEQYF
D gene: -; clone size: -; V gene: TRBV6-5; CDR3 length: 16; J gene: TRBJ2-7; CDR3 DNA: TGTGCCAGCAGTTACTCCATCCCGGCAGGGCGTTACGAGCAGTACTTC; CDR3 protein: CASSYSIPAGRYEQYF
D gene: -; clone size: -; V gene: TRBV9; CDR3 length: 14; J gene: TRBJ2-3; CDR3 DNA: TGTGCCAGCAGCGTAGTCGGGGGATGGGATACGCAGTATTTT; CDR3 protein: CASSVVGGWDTQYF
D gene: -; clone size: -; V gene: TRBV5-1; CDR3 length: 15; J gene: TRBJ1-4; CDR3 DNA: TGCGCCAGCAGCTTAAGGGACGGCCTTAATGAAAAACTGTTTTTT; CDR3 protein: CASSLRDGLNEKLFF
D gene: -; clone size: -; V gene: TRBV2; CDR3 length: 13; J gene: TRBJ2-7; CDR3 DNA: TGTGCCAGCAGTGAACAGGTCTTGAACGAGCAGTACTTC; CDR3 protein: CASSEQVLNEQYF
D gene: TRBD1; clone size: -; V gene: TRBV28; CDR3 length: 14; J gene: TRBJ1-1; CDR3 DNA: TGTGCCAGCAGGGTGGGACAGGGGCGGAGTGAAGCTTTCTTT; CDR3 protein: CASRVGQGRSEAFF
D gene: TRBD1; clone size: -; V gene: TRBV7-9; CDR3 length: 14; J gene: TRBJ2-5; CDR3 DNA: TGTGCCAGCAGCTTGGGACAGGGGCAAGAGACCCAGTACTTC; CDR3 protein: CASSLGQGQETQYF
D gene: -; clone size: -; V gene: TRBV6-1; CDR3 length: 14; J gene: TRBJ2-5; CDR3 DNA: TGTGCCAGCAGTGAAGGGGCAGACCAAGAGACCCAGTACTTC; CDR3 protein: CASSEGADQETQYF
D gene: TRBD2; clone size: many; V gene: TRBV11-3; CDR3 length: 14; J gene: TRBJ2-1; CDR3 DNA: TGTGCCAGCAGCCTCGGACTAGCCCACAATGAGCAGTTCTTC; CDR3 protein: CASSLGLAHNEQFF
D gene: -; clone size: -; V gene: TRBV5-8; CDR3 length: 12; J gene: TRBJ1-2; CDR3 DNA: TGTGCCAGCAGCTGGGCCCACTATGGCTACACCTTC; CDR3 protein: CASSWAHYGYTF
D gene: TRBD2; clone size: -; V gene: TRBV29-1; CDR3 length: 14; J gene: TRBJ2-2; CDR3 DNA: TGCAGCGTTGAAGCGCGGGAGGGGGCCGGGGAGCTGTTTTTT; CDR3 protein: CSVEAREGAGELFF
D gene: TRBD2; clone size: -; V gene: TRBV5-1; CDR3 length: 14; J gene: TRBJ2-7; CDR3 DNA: TGCGCCAGCACCCCGGGGGGGAGCTCCTACGAGCAGTACTTC; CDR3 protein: CASTPGGSSYEQYF
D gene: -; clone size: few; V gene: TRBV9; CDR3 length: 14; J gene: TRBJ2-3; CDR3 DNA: TGTGCCAGCAGCGTCTCGTTAAGAGGAGATACGCAGTATTTT; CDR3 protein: CASSVSLRGDTQYF
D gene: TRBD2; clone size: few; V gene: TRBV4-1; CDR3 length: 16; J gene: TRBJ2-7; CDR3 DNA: TGCGCCAGCAGCCCCGGGACTAGCGGGAGCTCCTACGAGCAGTACTTC; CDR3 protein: CASSPGTSGSSYEQYF
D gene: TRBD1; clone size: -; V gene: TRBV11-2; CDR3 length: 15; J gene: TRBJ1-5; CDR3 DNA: TGTGCCAGCAGCGCCGGGACAGAGTCTGGTCAGCCCCAGCATTTT; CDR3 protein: CASSAGTESGQPQHF
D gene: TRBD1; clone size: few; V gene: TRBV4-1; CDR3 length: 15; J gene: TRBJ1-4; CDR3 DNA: TGCGCCAGCAGCCAAGGGGACAGGAAGGCTGAAAAACTGTTTTTT; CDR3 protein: CASSQGDRKAEKLFF
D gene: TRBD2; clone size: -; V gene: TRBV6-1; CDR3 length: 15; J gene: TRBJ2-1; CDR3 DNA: TGTGCCAGCAGTCGACTAGCGGGAGGGTCCCATGAGCAGTTCTTC; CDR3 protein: CASSRLAGGSHEQFF
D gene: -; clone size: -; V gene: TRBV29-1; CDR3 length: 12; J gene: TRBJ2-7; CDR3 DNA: TGCAGCGTCGCGGACGGGCCCTACGAGCAGTACTTC; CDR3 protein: CSVADGPYEQYF
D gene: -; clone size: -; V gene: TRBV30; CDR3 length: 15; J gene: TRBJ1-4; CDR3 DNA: TGTGCCTGGAGTGTACGGGACGCGAGGGGTGAAAAACTGTTTTTT; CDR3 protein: CAWSVRDARGEKLFF